This T cell receptor (beta chain) was captured in a study of radiation and T cells in renal cell carcinoma. Time point indicated: baseline pretreatment blood. Indicated treatment: 15 Gy SBRT to primary tumor, nephrectomy 4 weeks later. There are 15 residues in the CDR3. CDR1 is SNHLY and CDR2 is FYNNEI in the germline V gene. V shed 10 bases, J shed 4 bases, and the junction held 5 bases outside the gene matches. Some clones are missing from TCRdb's copy, which holds only in-frame ones; the method was immunoSEQ multiplex PCR. The sample contains about 130,000 clones, 88% of which appear only once. The chain carries TRBV2 and TRBJ2-3, with 16 nucleotides matching TRBD2. The TCR sequence derives from a woman aged 45 to 65 with renal cell carcinoma. The sample consisted of blood, taken from a patient whose treatment included radiotherapy and nephrectomy. CDR3 protein: CATSGTSGGADTQYF. The CDR3 nucleotides read TGTGCCACCTCCGGGACTAGCGGGGGGGCAGATACGCAGTATTTT.